The 13 T cell receptor beta chains given below trace back to one sample, sequenced in a study of regulatory T cells in long-lasting Graves disease. Time point defined: persistent/refractory GD, antithyroid drugs over 5 years with positive TRAb. The TCR library was made from RNA that had been extracted from PBMCs in TRIzol. Arm-PCR of CDR3 regions with iRepertoire HTBI primers generated TCR beta libraries. TCRdb re-derived calls from the multiplex PCR reads in MiXCR, one entry per CDR3 protein. Found here are 600,000 to 800,000 distinct CDR3 sequences, 25% to 35% of them singletons; the top ten hold under 55%. The sequenced sample was peripheral blood mononuclear cells (PBMCs), obtained when the disease was refractory, from a patient treated with antithyroid drugs. The receptors were sampled from a female donor with Graves disease.

This clonotype has a handful of counts. This chain joins TRBV7-9 and TRBJ1-1; D remains ambiguous. The CDR3 is made up of 11 amino acids. In germline, CDR1 is SEHNR, CDR2 FQNEAQ (reference sequence). Trimming took 5 bases from V and 8 from J, leaving 9 bases between them. The CDR3 DNA is TGTGCCAGCAGCCATAAGCAAGAAGCTTTCTTT. Its translation: CASSHKQEAFF. Using reference TRBV7-9 and TRBJ1-1 for the parts outside the CDR3, the full variable domain is DTGVSQNPRHKITKRGQNVTFRCDPISEHNRLYWYRQTLGQGPEFLTYFQNEAQLEKSRLLSDRFSAERPKGSFSTLEIQRTEQGDSAMYLCASSHKQEAFFGQGTRLTVV.

Comment on this clonotype: A much larger clone lies a single base off, so this may be a read error. The V call is TRBV7-3, the J call TRBJ1-1, with TRBD1 identical over 7 bases. The CDR3 totals 15 residues. Germline CDR1 SGHTA, CDR2 FQGTGA. For the CDR3, the DNA is TGTGCCCGCAGTAGGGCAGGGGGAGTGTACACTGAAGCTTTCTTT. This translates into CARSRAGGVYTEAFF.

Comments on this clonotype: At one boundary the junction diverges from the germline segment, which might be a read error. The rearrangement uses TRBV2 and TRBJ1-5, with D hard to call. The length of the CDR3 is 15 residues. The germline V gene encodes CDR1 SNHLY and CDR2 FYNNEI. The CDR3 bases are TGTGCCAGCAGTGCAACGCCTTATAGCAATCAGCCCCAGCGTTTT. Translation gives CASSATPYSNQPQRF.

In DNA form, the CDR3 reads TGCAGCGTCCTCGGGACTAGCGGGAGTCCAGAGACCCAGTACTTC. This translates into CSVLGTSGSPETQYF. This sequence joins TRBV29-1 and TRBJ2-5; 14 bases match TRBD2. Germline assignment: CDR1 SQVTM and CDR2 ANQGSEA. The CDR3 sequence is 15 residues long. V lost 6 bases, J lost 4 bases, and 7 bases stayed unmatched.

CDR3 sequence (DNA): TGCAGTGCTGGACAGGGTAGAGGAGGTCAGCCCCAGCATTTT. Its protein is CSAGQGRGGQPQHF. This chain uses TRBV20-1 with TRBJ1-5; 8 bases fit TRBD1. The CDR3 length is 14 residues. Germline V lookup: CDR1 DFQATT, CDR2 SNEGSKA (reference sequence). The V segment lost 5 bases and the J segment 6 bases; nucleotides outside the gene matches: 9.

Concerning this clonotype itself: An end of the junction differs from the germline gene, which may be a read error. The CDR3 region is CASSSGRNTEALF. The CDR3 DNA is TGTGCCAGCAGCTCCGGTCGGAACACTGAAGCTCTCTTT. This sequence joins TRBV11-2 and TRBJ1-1; D uncertain. The CDR3 is made up of 13 amino acids. Germline lookup yields CDR1 SGHAT and CDR2 FQNNGV.

This clonotype has a handful of counts. J is TRBJ2-4 and V is TRBV11-2; D is unclear. The ends were cut back, 5 bases at V and 7 bases at J, with 15 bases in the middle. CDR3 length: 14 residues. Germline CDR1 and CDR2: SGHAT and FQNNGV. Here the CDR3 reads CASSPIVGRNIQYF. The CDR3 nucleotides read TGTGCCAGCAGCCCAATAGTAGGGCGGAACATTCAGTACTTC.

The chain recombines TRBV27 with TRBJ1-6; D remains unclear. V dropped 8 bases and J dropped 10 bases, with 15 bases sitting between them. The CDR3 runs 13 residues. CDR1 MNHEY and CDR2 SMNVEV come from the germline V gene (reference sequence). Here the CDR3 DNA reads TGTGCCAGCCGTCTAGGGTTGAGCTCACCCCTCCACTTT. The encoded protein is CASRLGLSSPLHF.

The J gene is TRBJ1-5, the V gene TRBV15; D not certain. The CDR3 has 16 amino acids. Germline loops: CDR1 LNHNV, CDR2 YYDKDF (reference sequence). V dropped 0 bases and J dropped 0 bases, with 9 bases sitting between them. CDR3 protein: CATSRDAVHSNQPQHF. CDR3 DNA sequence: TGTGCCACCAGCAGAGATGCAGTACATAGCAATCAGCCCCAGCATTTT.

The table lists this clonotype with many counts. The chain is built from TRBV28 and TRBJ1-2; D is uncertain. Germline CDR1 is MDHEN and CDR2 is SYDVKM. V was clipped by 5 bases and J by 5 bases, with 15 bases between them. CDR3 size: 14 residues. CDR3 amino acids: CASSRSRSPYGYTF. The CDR3 DNA reads TGTGCCAGCAGTCGGAGCAGGAGTCCATATGGCTACACCTTC.

The chain couples TRBV6-9 to TRBJ1-6; D perhaps matches TRBD1 (5 bases). The CDR3 loop spans 15 amino acids. The germline gives CDR1 MNHGY, CDR2 SVAAGI. Between the trimmed V and J ends, which lost 3 bases and 10 bases, there was a span of 16 bases. The CDR3 coding sequence is TGTGCCAGCAGTTACGCCGGGGGGGAAGGGTCACCCCTCCACTTT. Protein sequence: CASSYAGGEGSPLHF.

This chain joins TRBV7-3 and TRBJ2-7; D call uncertain. This CDR3 contains 13 residues. V shed 4 bases and J shed 9 bases, with 16 bases lying between them. CDR1 SGHTA and CDR2 FQGTGA come from the germline V gene. Here the CDR3 reads CASSYGRTSWQYF. As DNA, the CDR3 is TGTGCCAGCAGCTATGGACGGACCTCCTGGCAGTACTTC.

V and J are TRBV6-1 and TRBJ1-3; TRBD1 matches 10 bases. The CDR3 has 14 residues. Germline CDR1 MNHNS, CDR2 SASEGT. V dropped 6 bases and J dropped 2; count of bases not matched to a gene: 1. The CDR3 loop is CASRGTGAGNTIYF. The CDR3 DNA follows: TGTGCCAGCAGGGGGACAGGGGCTGGAAACACCATATATTTT.